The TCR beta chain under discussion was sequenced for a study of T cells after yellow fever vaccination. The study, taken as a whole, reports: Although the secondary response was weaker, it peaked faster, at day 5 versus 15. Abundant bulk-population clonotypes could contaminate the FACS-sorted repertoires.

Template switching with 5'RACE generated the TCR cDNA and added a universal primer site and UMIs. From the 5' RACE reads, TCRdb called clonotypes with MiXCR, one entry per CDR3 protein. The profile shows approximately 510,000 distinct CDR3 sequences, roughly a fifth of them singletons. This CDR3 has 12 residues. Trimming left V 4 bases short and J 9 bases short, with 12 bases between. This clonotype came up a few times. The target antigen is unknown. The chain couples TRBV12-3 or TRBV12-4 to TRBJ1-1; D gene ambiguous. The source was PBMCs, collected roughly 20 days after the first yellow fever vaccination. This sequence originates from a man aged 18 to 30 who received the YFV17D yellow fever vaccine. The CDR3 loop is CASSWTATQAFF. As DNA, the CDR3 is TGTGCCAGCAGTTGGACTGCTACCCAAGCTTTCTTT.